The TCR beta chain described here comes from a study of blood T cell repertoires in COVID-19. The protocol was immunoSEQ multiplex PCR, while the TCRdb copy is restricted to in-frame clones and leaves out a portion. The sample contains 450,000 to 500,000 clones, roughly 87% of which appear only once. Recovered participants had two consecutive negative NP/OP PCR tests, healthcare professional clearance, or symptom resolution. CDR1 is GTSNPN, CDR2 SVGIG, per germline (reference sequence). The CDR3 has 15 amino acids. The V segment lost 3 bases and the J segment 6 bases; nucleotides outside the gene matches: 10.

V is TRBV30 and J is TRBJ1-2, with 10 bases fitting TRBD1. This receptor was taken from a woman aged 18-30 years who had recovered from COVID-19. The sample comprised PBMCs or T cells enriched from blood (not recorded which). For the CDR3, the DNA is TGTGCCTGGAGCTTACCTACCGGGACAGGGGATGGCTACACCTTC. Residues: CAWSLPTGTGDGYTF.